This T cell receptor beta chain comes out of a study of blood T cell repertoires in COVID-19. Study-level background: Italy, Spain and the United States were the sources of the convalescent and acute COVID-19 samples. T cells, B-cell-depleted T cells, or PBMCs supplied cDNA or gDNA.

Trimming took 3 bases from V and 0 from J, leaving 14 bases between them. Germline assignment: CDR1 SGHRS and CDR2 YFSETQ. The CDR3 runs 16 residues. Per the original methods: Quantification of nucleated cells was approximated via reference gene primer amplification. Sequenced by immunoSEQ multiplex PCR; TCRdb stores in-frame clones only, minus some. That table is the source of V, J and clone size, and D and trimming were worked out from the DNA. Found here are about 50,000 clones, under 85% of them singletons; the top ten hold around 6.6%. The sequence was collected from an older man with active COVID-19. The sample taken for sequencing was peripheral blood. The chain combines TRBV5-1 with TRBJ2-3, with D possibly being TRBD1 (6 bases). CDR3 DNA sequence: TGCGCCAGCAGCTCTAACAGGGCTTCTAGCACAGATACGCAGTATTTT. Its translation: CASSSNRASSTDTQYF.